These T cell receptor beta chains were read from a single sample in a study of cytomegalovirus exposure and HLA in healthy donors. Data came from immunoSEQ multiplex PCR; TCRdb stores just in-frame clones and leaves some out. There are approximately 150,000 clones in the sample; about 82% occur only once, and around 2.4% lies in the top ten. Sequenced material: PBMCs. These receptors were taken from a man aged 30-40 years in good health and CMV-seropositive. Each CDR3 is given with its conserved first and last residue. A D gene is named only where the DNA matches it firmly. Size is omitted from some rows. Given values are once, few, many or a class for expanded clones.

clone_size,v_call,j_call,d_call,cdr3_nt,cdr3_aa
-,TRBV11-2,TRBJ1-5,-,TGTGCCAGCAGCTTAGTCAGGGGATCGGGTCAGCCCCAGCATTTT,CASSLVRGSGQPQHF
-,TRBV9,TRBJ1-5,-,TGTGCCAGCAGCGTAGGACTGTTCAATCAGCCCCAGCATTTT,CASSVGLFNQPQHF
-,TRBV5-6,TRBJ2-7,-,TGTGCCAGCAGCTTACCCCTAGCGGAGCAGTACTTC,CASSLPLAEQYF
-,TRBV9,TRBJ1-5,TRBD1,TGTGCCAGCAGCGGGACAGGGGGCAGCAATCAGCCCCAGCATTTT,CASSGTGGSNQPQHF
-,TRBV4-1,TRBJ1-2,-,TGCGCCAGCAGCCCGCCACAGGGATTACGAGGCTACACCTTC,CASSPPQGLRGYTF
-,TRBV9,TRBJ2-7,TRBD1,TGTGCCAGCAGCGCGGGACAGGGGCCTGGTTACGAGCAGTACTTC,CASSAGQGPGYEQYF
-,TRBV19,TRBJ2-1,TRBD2,TGTGCCAGTAGTACGACTAGCGGGGGGGCCAGGGAGCAGTTCTTC,CASSTTSGGAREQFF
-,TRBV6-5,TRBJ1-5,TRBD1,TGTGCCAGCGGGAACAGGGGGAATCAGCCCCAGCATTTT,CASGNRGNQPQHF
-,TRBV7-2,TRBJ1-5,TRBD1,TGTGCCAGCAGCTTTGTGACAGGGGGAAATCAGCCCCAGCATTTT,CASSFVTGGNQPQHF
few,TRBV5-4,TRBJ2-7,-,TGTGCCAGCAGCTCGCCTTCAGGGTGGACCTACGAGCAGTACTTC,CASSSPSGWTYEQYF
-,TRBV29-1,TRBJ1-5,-,TGCAGCGCCCTCACAAGCAATCAGCCCCAGCATTTT,CSALTSNQPQHF
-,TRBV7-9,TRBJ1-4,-,TGTGCCAGCGCCGACGACGAGGTAGCTAATGAAAAACTGTTTTTT,CASADDEVANEKLFF
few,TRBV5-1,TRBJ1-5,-,TGCGCCAGCAGCTTGGAGGGGTTGGGTCAGCCCCAGCATTTT,CASSLEGLGQPQHF
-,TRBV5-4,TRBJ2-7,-,TGTGCCAGCAGCCGGGACTGGGGGACCTACGAGCAGTACTTC,CASSRDWGTYEQYF
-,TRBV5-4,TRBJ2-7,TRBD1,TGTGCCAGCAGCTTGTGGGACAGGTGGCACGAGCAGTACTTC,CASSLWDRWHEQYF
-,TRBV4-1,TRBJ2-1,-,TGCGCCAGCAGTTTCAATGGACACATGTCCAATGAGCAGTTCTTC,CASSFNGHMSNEQFF
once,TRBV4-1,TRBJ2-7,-,TGCGCCAGCAGCCAAGTTCAGGGGTCCTACGAGCAGTACTTC,CASSQVQGSYEQYF
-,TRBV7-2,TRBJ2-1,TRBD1,TGTGCCAGCAGCCGTAGGACAGGGGTTCGGTCCTACAATGAGCAGTTCTTC,CASSRRTGVRSYNEQFF